Listed below are T cell receptor beta chains from one sample, sequenced in a study of blood T cell repertoires in COVID-19. TCRdb's table, derived via immunoSEQ multiplex PCR, lists solely in-frame clones and lacks some. The sample records about 180,000 clones, roughly 77% being singletons. The source material was peripheral blood. These receptors were obtained from a woman older than 75 with COVID-19, enrolled during active disease. Each CDR3 is given with its conserved first and last residue. The D gene is left open where the match is weak. Clone size is stated in some rows and not others, as once, few, many or a class when expanded.

>.|TRBV12-1|TRBJ2-3|.
TGTGCCAGCAGCTCCACCGGGACTAGCGGGAAAGCAGATACGCAGTATTTT
CASSSTGTSGKADTQYF
>.|TRBV5-5|TRBJ2-3|.
TGTGCCAGCAGCTTGCCGGGGGACCTAACCACAGATACGCAGTATTTT
CASSLPGDLTTDTQYF
>once|TRBV10-3|TRBJ2-1|TRBD2
TGTGCCATCAGTGAGTCAACACCACGGGGGGGCGGCTACAATGAGCAGTTCTTC
CAISESTPRGGGYNEQFF
>.|TRBV2|TRBJ2-7|TRBD1
TGTGCCAGCAGCCGGGACAGATCCTACGAGCAGTACTTC
CASSRDRSYEQYF
>.|TRBV28|TRBJ1-6|.
TGTGCCACCCAGGGACAAGACTATTCACCCCTCCACTTT
CATQGQDYSPLHF
>.|TRBV4-1|TRBJ1-2|.
TGCGCCAGCAGCCCACAGGCTCTTGGCAGGGTGGTCTATGGCTACACCTTC
CASSPQALGRVVYGYTF
>.|TRBV6-6|TRBJ1-2|.
TGTGCCAGCAGGCAGTACAGGGATGGCTACACCTTC
CASRQYRDGYTF
>.|TRBV6-2/TRBV6-3|TRBJ1-1|TRBD1
TGTGCCAGCAGTTTTGACAGGGCTTACACTGAAGCTTTCTTT
CASSFDRAYTEAFF
>.|TRBV5-8|TRBJ2-7|TRBD2
TGTGCCAGCAGCTTGGAAGCCCGGCCTAGCGGGGGCTACGAGCAGTACTTC
CASSLEARPSGGYEQYF
>.|TRBV27|TRBJ2-1|TRBD1
TGTGCCAGCAGCAAAACATTCGGACAGGTCACCTACAATGAGCAGTTCTTC
CASSKTFGQVTYNEQFF
>.|TRBV6-5|TRBJ2-1|TRBD2
TGTGCCAGCAGCCCAAGCGGGAGACCCAGCAATGAGCAGTTCTTC
CASSPSGRPSNEQFF
>.|TRBV7-6|TRBJ2-3|TRBD2
TGTGCCAGCTCCTATCGGGCTAGCGGGAGGATGGATACGCAGTATTTT
CASSYRASGRMDTQYF
>.|TRBV4-3|TRBJ1-6|.
TGCGCCAGCAGCCAAGGCACAGGGAAAGGAACTTCACCCCTCCACTTT
CASSQGTGKGTSPLHF
>.|TRBV27|TRBJ2-4|TRBD1
TGTGCCAGCGGACATCAGGGGGTGCCCCCCAAAAACATTCAGTACTTC
CASGHQGVPPKNIQYF
>.|TRBV18|TRBJ2-7|TRBD2
TGTGCCAGCTCATCACTAGCGGCTAGCTCCTACGAGCAGTACTTC
CASSSLAASSYEQYF
>.|TRBV11-3|TRBJ2-3|.
TGTGCCAGCAGCTTCCATAGCTCAGATACGCAGTATTTT
CASSFHSSDTQYF
>.|TRBV5-1|TRBJ1-1|.
TGCGCCAGCAGCCCCAGGGAACGCACTGAAGCTTTCTTT
CASSPRERTEAFF
>.|TRBV15|TRBJ2-7|TRBD1
TGTGCCACCAGCAGAAACAGGGGGCCAGGCGAGCAGTACTTC
CATSRNRGPGEQYF
>.|TRBV5-4|TRBJ2-5|.
TGTGCCAGCACCGGAGATGACCAAGAGACCCAGTACTTC
CASTGDDQETQYF
>few|TRBV5-4|TRBJ1-2|.
TGTGCCAGCAGCTCTGGGCCAGGCAATCCCTATGGCTACACCTTC
CASSSGPGNPYGYTF
>.|TRBV10-3|TRBJ2-7|.
TGTGCCATCAGTGAGAGACAAGAAGAGCAGTACTTC
CAISERQEEQYF
>.|TRBV24-1|TRBJ2-1|TRBD1
TGTGCCACAACTCCGGGACAGGGGGCAGGGGAGCAGTTCTTC
CATTPGQGAGEQFF
>.|TRBV24-1|TRBJ2-5|TRBD2
TGTGCCACCAGTGATTTAGGTAGCGGGAAAGAGACCCAGTACTTC
CATSDLGSGKETQYF
>.|TRBV7-9|TRBJ2-7|.
TGTGCCAGCAGCTTAGAGGCGGGGCAGTACTTC
CASSLEAGQYF
>.|TRBV7-3|TRBJ1-6|.
TGTGCCAGCAGCAGCTCAGGTGCATCACCCCTCCACTTT
CASSSSGASPLHF
>.|TRBV9|TRBJ2-3|.
TGTGCCAGCAGCGCCGCGGAGGGCACAGATACGCAGTATTTT
CASSAAEGTDTQYF
>few|TRBV29-1|TRBJ1-1|TRBD1
TGCAGCGTCCGGACAGGGGGCAACACTGAAGCTTTCTTT
CSVRTGGNTEAFF
>.|TRBV28|TRBJ2-4|.
TGTGCCAGCAGTCGCTCAGGGGTGTGGAACATTCAGTACTTC
CASSRSGVWNIQYF
>few|TRBV6-8|TRBJ1-1|.
TGTGCCAGCAGGGTGCGGGGTGGGACCACTGAAGCTTTCTTT
CASRVRGGTTEAFF
>.|TRBV6-6|TRBJ2-4|TRBD1
TGTGCCAGCAGTCCCGGGACAGTCAAAAACATTCAGTACTTC
CASSPGTVKNIQYF
>.|TRBV4-1|TRBJ2-2|.
TGCGCCAGCAGCCACACAGTCGCGGGCACCGGGGAGCTGTTTTTT
CASSHTVAGTGELFF
>.|TRBV4-1|TRBJ1-2|.
TGCGCCAGCAGCCATCCCTCAGGGGATAACTATGGCTACACCTTC
CASSHPSGDNYGYTF
>.|TRBV5-1|TRBJ1-1|.
TGCGCCAGCAGCTCCGCCGCGGGGACTGAAGCTTTCTTT
CASSSAAGTEAFF
>.|TRBV10-1|TRBJ2-7|TRBD2
TGCGCCAGCAGTGAGAGGCGGGAGTGCGAGCAGTACTTC
CASSERRECEQYF
>.|TRBV27|TRBJ1-2|.
TGTGCCAGCAAGGCTTCGACACCTTCCTATGGCTACACCTTC
CASKASTPSYGYTF
>.|TRBV27|TRBJ1-6|TRBD1
TGTGCCAGCAGTACAGGGGGAAACTATAATTCACCCCTCCACTTT
CASSTGGNYNSPLHF
>.|TRBV7-2|TRBJ1-2|TRBD1
TGTGCCAGCAGCTTTCAACAGGGGACCAACTATGGCTACACCTTC
CASSFQQGTNYGYTF
>.|TRBV4-1|TRBJ1-4|TRBD1
TGCGCCAGCAGCCATCCCGGGGGACAGGGGCCTCGGAATGAAAAACTGTTTTTT
CASSHPGGQGPRNEKLFF
>.|TRBV19|TRBJ2-7|TRBD1
TGTGCCAGTAGTATGGGGGCAGGGGGCGCGGGCGAGCAGTACTTC
CASSMGAGGAGEQYF
>.|TRBV27|TRBJ2-7|.
.
CASSFAGGTRPYF
>.|TRBV3-1/TRBV3-2|TRBJ1-2|TRBD1
TGTGCCAGCAGACTCGGACAGGGGGTGGGTGGCTACACCTTC
CASRLGQGVGGYTF
>.|TRBV7-9|TRBJ1-4|.
TGTGCCAGCAGCGGACCAGGGTCGGTAGATAATGAAAAACTGTTTTTT
CASSGPGSVDNEKLFF